This entry is about one TCR beta chain. Its antigen is undetermined. Germline-derived CDR1 and CDR2 are MDHEN and SYDVKM. V gave up 3 bases and J gave up 4 bases; unmatched junction bases: 11. CDR3 size: 17 residues. These data come from a study of T cell repertoires in cytomegalovirus infection. Study-wide context: A matching HLA type, together with CMV infection, was signaled by public TCR beta signatures.

TCRdb redid the calling of the reads with MiXCR, one entry per CDR3 protein. The repertoire holds some 480,000 distinct CDR3 sequences, with more than 30% as singletons. This material consisted of cultured PBMCs, taken from culture after CMV antigen stimulation. The receptor comes from a human donor in good health (CMV status not recorded). Some clones in this sample may be carry-over from other donors' samples. This chain joins TRBV28 and TRBJ2-7; TRBD2 agrees at 11 bases. CDR3 coding DNA: TGTGCCAGCAGTTTCAGGCCTAGCGGGAGGATCGAATACGAGCAGTACTTC. Encoded protein: CASSFRPSGRIEYEQYF.